One and the same sample provided the 27 T cell receptor beta chains below, sequenced in a study of CD8 T cells in Susac syndrome (dated by TCRdb to 2018 to 2020). Libraries were built with the immunoSEQ multiplex PCR assay. RNA was extracted using the RNeasy kit, and roughly 0.5 to 1 microgram was reverse transcribed with random hexamers. TCRdb took the public reads, trimmed them with fastp at Q25, ran MiXCR for clone calling and kept in-frame beta chains. Every CDR3 protein is listed once, alongside the most common genes and DNA of its rows. This sample is represented by about 120,000 distinct CDR3 sequences; less than 95% of them were singletons. Around 0.12% of the sample is held by the ten biggest clonotypes. Sequenced input: CD8+ T cells from PBMCs. These receptors all come from a human donor in good health.

This clonotype was detected a few times. V and J are TRBV19 and TRBJ2-7; tentatively, D is TRBD2 (5 bases). Germline V gene sequence: CDR1 LNHDA, CDR2 SQIVND (reference sequence). The V gene lost 5 bases and the J gene lost 4 bases, with 15 bases spanning the gap. CDR3 length equals 14 residues. CDR3 sequence (DNA): TGTGCCAGTAGTTCTGTGGACTTCTCATACGAGCAGTACTTC. It is translated as CASSSVDFSYEQYF.

The chain joins TRBV6-2 or TRBV6-3 to TRBJ1-1; 10 bases agree with TRBD1. J lost 5 bases, V lost 8 bases, and 14 bases had no gene match. The CDR3 extends over 16 amino acids. Germline CDR1 MNHEY, CDR2 SVGEGT. The CDR3 loop is CASGFLRDRGLTEAFF. In DNA form, the CDR3 reads TGTGCCAGCGGTTTCCTCCGGGACAGGGGACTTACTGAAGCTTTCTTT.

The chain joins TRBV11-2 to TRBJ1-1; D is unclear. Germline V gives CDR1 SGHAT, CDR2 FQNNGV. Deletions cut 5 bases from V and 0 bases from J, with 7 bases between. This CDR3 contains 13 residues. The CDR3 coding sequence is TGTGCCAGCAGCCCCACCATGAACACTGAAGCTTTCTTT. Encoded protein: CASSPTMNTEAFF.

The V gene is TRBV7-6, the J gene TRBJ2-2, with 12 bases fitting TRBD2. CDR1 is SGHVS, CDR2 FNYEAQ, per germline. The trim removed 3 bases at V and 5 bases at J, leaving 10 bases unmatched. This CDR3 spans 18 amino acids. As DNA, the CDR3 is TGTGCCAGCAGCTTCAAAAATTCTAGCGGGGGGGCGACCGGGGAGCTGTTTTTT. Protein sequence: CASSFKNSSGGATGELFF.

The chain uses TRBV27 and TRBJ1-5; no definite D call. This CDR3 contains 13 residues. In germline, CDR1 is MNHEY, CDR2 SMNVEV (reference sequence). V was trimmed by 6 bases and J by 3 bases, leaving 9 bases between them. DNA of the CDR3: TGTGCCAGCAGCCGGGCCGACAATCAGCCCCAGCATTTT. Translated, it gives CASSRADNQPQHF.

The chain employs TRBV6-2 or TRBV6-3 and TRBJ1-1; weak D call: TRBD1 (5 bases). The germline gives CDR1 MNHEY, CDR2 SVGEGT. V was shortened by 5 bases and J by 6 bases, with 10 bases between the two germline ends. The CDR3 is 12 residues long. The CDR3 sequence is CASSQGIAEAFF. The CDR3 nucleotides read TGTGCCAGCAGTCAGGGAATTGCTGAAGCTTTCTTT.

This clonotype was observed a few times. The chain links TRBV6-2 or TRBV6-3 to TRBJ1-6; no definite D call. The CDR3 loop spans 16 amino acids. CDR1 and CDR2 from the germline V gene are MNHEY and SVGEGT. V was shortened by 2 bases and J by 0 bases, with 8 bases between the two germline ends. The CDR3 nucleotides read TGTGCCAGCAGTTACGACGGGAGCTCCTATAATTCACCCCTCCACTTT. Translating gives CASSYDGSSYNSPLHF.

The rearrangement uses TRBV7-9 and TRBJ2-1; D is undetermined. This CDR3 is 15 amino acids long. V lost 1 base and J 4 bases, leaving 11 bases between the germline ends. Germline V gene sequence: CDR1 SEHNR, CDR2 FQNEAQ (reference sequence). The CDR3 loop is CASSLGTNPYNEQFF. Written as DNA, the CDR3 is TGTGCCAGCAGCTTAGGGACCAACCCATACAATGAGCAGTTCTTC. Combining the CDR3 with reference TRBV7-9 and TRBJ2-1 gives the whole variable domain DTGVSQNPRHKITKRGQNVTFRCDPISEHNRLYWYRQTLGQGPEFLTYFQNEAQLEKSRLLSDRFSAERPKGSFSTLEIQRTEQGDSAMYLCASSLGTNPYNEQFFGPGTRLTVL.

The V call is TRBV20-1, the J call TRBJ1-1; possibly TRBD1 for D (5 bases). Germline assignment: CDR1 DFQATT and CDR2 SNEGSKA (reference sequence). Trimming took off 4 bases at V and 2 bases at J, with 8 bases between the two ends. The CDR3 covers 12 residues. DNA for the CDR3: TGCAGTGCTACCGACAGTAACACTGAAGCTTTCTTT. Protein: CSATDSNTEAFF.

This clonotype has just one count. V usage is TRBV9 and J usage is TRBJ1-1; 9 bases agree with TRBD1. The trim removed 4 bases at V and 4 bases at J, leaving 8 bases unmatched. CDR3 length equals 15 residues. Per germline, CDR1 SGDLS and CDR2 YYNGEE. As DNA, the CDR3 is TGTGCCAGCAGCCCCTACCGGGACAGGGCCACTGAAGCTTTCTTT. The encoded protein is CASSPYRDRATEAFF.

The gene calls are TRBV18 and TRBJ1-2; D gene unclear. CDR1 and CDR2 (germline): KGHSH, LQKENI. Trimming cost V 1 base and J 5 bases, with 8 bases left between them. This CDR3 spans 13 amino acids. The CDR3 DNA reads as TGTGCCAGCTCACCACAGATTGAATATGGCTACACCTTC. It yields the protein CASSPQIEYGYTF.

The V and J genes are TRBV29-1 and TRBJ2-2; D possibly corresponds to TRBD2 (5 bases). Per germline, CDR1 SQVTM and CDR2 ANQGSEA. The CDR3 totals 12 residues. V lost 6 bases to trimming and J lost 7 bases, with 12 bases between them. The CDR3, as DNA: TGCAGCGTCGACGGGGAGTACGGGGAGCTGTTTTTT. It translates to CSVDGEYGELFF.

The chain joins TRBV7-2 to TRBJ2-7; D is unresolved. The CDR3 has 12 residues. The germline CDR1 and CDR2 sequences are SGHTA and FQGNSA. Trimming pared 3 bases from V and 0 bases from J, leaving 3 bases between. CDR3 nucleotides: TGTGCCAGCAGCTTCCCCTCCTACGAGCAGTACTTC. Protein: CASSFPSYEQYF. Full variable domain (remainder filled in from reference TRBV7-2 and TRBJ2-7): GAGVSQSPSNKVTEKGKDVELRCDPISGHTALYWYRQSLGQGLEFLIYFQGNSAPDKSGLPSDRFSAERTGGSVSTLTIQRTQQEDSAVYLCASSFPSYEQYFGPGTRLTVT.

CDR3 coding DNA: TGTGCCAGCAGCCACGGACTAGCTGACGAGCAGTACTTC. This encodes CASSHGLADEQYF. The chain recombines TRBV11-2 with TRBJ2-7; 8 bases agree with TRBD2. Germline CDR1 SGHAT, CDR2 FQNNGV. The J segment lost 5 bases and the V segment lost 5 bases, leaving 5 bases of the junction unmatched. This CDR3 is built from 13 residues.

The chain uses TRBV4-3 and TRBJ1-4; D may be TRBD1 (5 bases). The CDR3 is 16 residues long. V was pared by 0 bases and J by 8 bases, with 16 bases between. Germline lookup yields CDR1 LGHNA and CDR2 YSLEER. CDR3 sequence: CASSQDRGGVNEKLFF. In nucleotides, the CDR3 is TGCGCCAGCAGCCAAGATCGGGGAGGGGTGAACGAAAAACTGTTTTTT.

The genes are TRBV20-1 and TRBJ2-7; 10 bases are shared with TRBD1. CDR3 length: 14 residues. From germline, CDR1 is DFQATT and CDR2 SNEGSKA (reference sequence). V lost 6 bases and J lost 5; bases outside the gene matches: 10. CDR3 in DNA: TGCAGTGCCCGTCGACAGGGGGCGCCGAACGAGCAGTACTTC. Amino acid sequence: CSARRQGAPNEQYF.

V gene TRBV7-9 combines with J gene TRBJ2-4; D not resolved. The CDR3 length is 11 residues. CDR1 is SEHNR and CDR2 is FQNEAQ in the germline V gene (reference sequence). The V end was cut by 5 bases, the J end by 8 bases, with 7 bases between. The CDR3 DNA reads TGTGCCAGCAGCATACAAGACATTCAGTACTTC. As protein: CASSIQDIQYF.

The genes are TRBV29-1 and TRBJ2-3, with 7 bases aligning to TRBD1. The CDR3 contains 15 residues. Trimming at V came to 5 bases and at J to 3 bases, leaving 11 bases not matched to a gene. Germline CDR1 is SQVTM and CDR2 is ANQGSEA. CDR3 protein: CSVFEVETGTDTQYF. CDR3 DNA: TGCAGCGTTTTTGAAGTGGAGACAGGGACAGATACGCAGTATTTT.

The chain recombines TRBV14 with TRBJ2-2; no definite D call. Germline CDR1 SGHDN, CDR2 FVKESK. Trimming took off 3 bases at V and 7 bases at J, with 12 bases between the two ends. This CDR3 has 14 residues. This chain's CDR3 is CASSQAPDGGELFF. In nucleotides, the CDR3 is TGTGCCAGCAGCCAGGCCCCGGATGGCGGGGAGCTGTTTTTT.

The rearrangement links TRBV19 to TRBJ1-5, with a tentative D call TRBD1 (6 bases). Germline CDR1 is LNHDA and CDR2 is SQIVND (reference sequence). This CDR3 has 15 amino acids. Trimming removed 6 bases from V and 0 bases from J, with 12 bases in between. This CDR3 is CASRTGGDSNQPQHF. As DNA, the CDR3 is TGTGCCAGTAGGACAGGAGGGGATAGCAATCAGCCCCAGCATTTT.

CDR3 loop: CASSLAAGHTTEAFF. For the CDR3, the DNA is TGTGCCAGCAGCTTAGCGGCGGGACATACAACTGAAGCTTTCTTT. This chain joins TRBV7-8 and TRBJ1-1; TRBD1 is a possible D gene (6 bases). Germline CDR1 reads SGHVS; CDR2 reads FQNEAQ. CDR3 length: 15 residues. The ends were cut back, 0 bases at V and 5 bases at J, with 13 bases in the middle. The full variable domain, in which reference TRBV7-8 and TRBJ1-1 provide the parts outside the CDR3, is GAGVSQSPRYKVAKRGQDVALRCDPISGHVSLFWYQQALGQGPEFLTYFQNEAQLDKSGLPSDRFFAERPEGSVSTLKIQRTQQEDSAVYLCASSLAAGHTTEAFFGQGTRLTVV.

The V call is TRBV24-1, the J call TRBJ1-2; 8 bases are shared with TRBD1. V lost 4 bases to trimming and J lost 7 bases; unmatched junction nucleotides: 7. The CDR3 loop spans 14 amino acids. Germline assignment: CDR1 KGHDR and CDR2 SFDVKD. The CDR3 sequence: CATSENQGARGYTF. The CDR3 DNA reads TGTGCCACCAGTGAGAATCAGGGGGCGCGTGGCTACACCTTC.

V and J are TRBV6-6 and TRBJ2-1; 7 positions agree with TRBD2. With V trimmed by 2 bases and J by 9 bases, 10 bases remained unmatched. The CDR3 extends over 15 amino acids. Germline CDR1 and CDR2: MNHNY and SVGAGI (reference sequence). The CDR3 DNA is TGTGCCAGCAGTTACGCTAGCGGAGGGGCGGGTGAGCAGTTCTTC. Its translation: CASSYASGGAGEQFF.

V gene TRBV7-2 combines with J gene TRBJ2-7; no clear D gene. V dropped 1 base and J dropped 5 bases, with 9 bases sitting between them. The CDR3 runs to 13 residues. Germline lookup yields CDR1 SGHTA and CDR2 FQGNSA. The CDR3 sequence: CASSLGISNEQYF. CDR3 bases: TGTGCCAGCAGCTTAGGGATTTCAAACGAGCAGTACTTC.

The gene calls are TRBV7-9 and TRBJ2-1; D possibly corresponds to TRBD2 (7 bases). Germline-derived CDR1 and CDR2 are SEHNR and FQNEAQ (reference sequence). The CDR3 has 15 residues. V lost 1 base and J 8 bases, leaving 15 bases between the germline ends. The CDR3 DNA reads TGTGCCAGCAGCTTAGGGTCTGGCGGGGGCTATGAGCAGTTCTTC. Amino acid sequence: CASSLGSGGGYEQFF.

This CDR3 is CASSYSARNTEAFF. The CDR3 DNA sequence: TGTGCCAGCAGTTACTCTGCCAGGAACACTGAAGCTTTCTTT. The chain couples TRBV6-5 to TRBJ1-1; D gene unclear. Germline loops: CDR1 MNHEY, CDR2 SVGAGI. The CDR3 is 14 residues long. Trimming took 0 bases from V and 1 from J, leaving 6 bases between them.

This chain links TRBV6-5 with TRBJ2-7; possible D gene TRBD2, 7 bases. Trimming removed 11 bases at V and 5 bases at J, with 16 bases between. CDR1 is MNHEY and CDR2 is SVGAGI in the germline V gene. CDR3 length: 12 residues. CDR3 nucleotide sequence: TGTGCCTCCCTTGGGGGGGCCAACGAGCAGTACTTC. It is translated as CASLGGANEQYF.